The 31 T cell receptor beta chains below were found in one sample sequenced in a study of beta chain features in type 1 diabetes. Expressed TCRB transcripts got sequenced, as all isolated RNA was reverse transcribed. Produced via immunoSEQ multiplex PCR; TCRdb's table is partial and in-frame only. The data contain under 300,000 clones, 7% to 9% of them singletons. Source material: central memory CD4+ T cells from blood. These receptors all come from a woman between 18 and 29 years old in good health.

A few counts support this clone. The gene calls are TRBV18 and TRBJ2-3, with D possibly being TRBD2 (6 bases). V shed 4 bases and J shed 0 bases, with 17 bases lying between them. The CDR3 is 17 amino acids. The germline gives CDR1 KGHSH, CDR2 LQKENI. The CDR3 DNA is TGTGCCAGCTCACGAGGGGCGGGACCCGCTAGCACAGATACGCAGTATTTT. This gives the protein CASSRGAGPASTDTQYF.

With respect to this clone: Other nucleotide sequences in the sample specify the same CDR3. The V call is TRBV2, the J call TRBJ2-3, with 8 positions matching TRBD1. With V trimmed by 1 base and J by 3 bases, 3 bases remained unmatched. In germline, CDR1 is SNHLY, CDR2 FYNNEI. CDR3 length: 15 residues. The CDR3 sequence is CASSEGTGRTDTQYF. The CDR3 region has the DNA TGTGCCAGCAGTGAAGGGACAGGGCGAACAGATACGCAGTATTTT.

CDR3 DNA sequence: TGTGCCAGCAGTTCCGCGAGCGGGGGGAGCACAGATACGCAGTATTTT. Translating gives CASSSASGGSTDTQYF. V gene TRBV28 combines with J gene TRBJ2-3; 9 nucleotides line up with TRBD2. This CDR3 is built from 16 residues. Per the germline V gene, CDR1 is MDHEN and CDR2 is SYDVKM. With V trimmed by 4 bases and J by 0 bases, 5 bases remained unmatched.

This clone has a handful of counts. The chain's CDR3 is CASRKSEDTEAFF. In DNA form, the CDR3 reads TGCGCCAGCAGGAAGAGTGAGGACACTGAAGCTTTCTTT. The chain joins TRBV5-1 to TRBJ1-1; no clear D. Trimming removed 5 bases at V and 3 bases at J, with 11 bases between. This CDR3 is 13 amino acids long. Per the germline V gene, CDR1 is SGHRS and CDR2 is YFSETQ.

This clone was found a few times. The J gene is TRBJ2-1, the V gene TRBV5-4; 11 bases match TRBD2. From germline, CDR1 is SGHNT and CDR2 YYREEE (reference sequence). The CDR3 is made up of 15 amino acids. J gave up 7 bases and V 1 base, and 4 bases lay outside the gene matches. The CDR3 DNA is TGTGCCAGCAGCTTGTGGCTAGCGGGAGGAAATGAGCAGTTCTTC. Translation gives CASSLWLAGGNEQFF.

This clone has a count of ten or more. The gene calls are TRBV4-3 and TRBJ2-7; D assignment may be TRBD1 or TRBD2 (5 bases each). The V gene's germline CDR1 is LGHNA and CDR2 YSLEER. The CDR3 runs to 13 residues. The germline V and J ends were trimmed by 3 bases and 3 bases, with 9 bases remaining between them. The CDR3 nucleotides read TGCGCCAGCAGCCAGGACACTAGCTACGAGCAGTACTTC. Its protein is CASSQDTSYEQYF.

This clone was found a few times. The chain has TRBV7-2 and TRBJ2-5; D ambiguous. Looked up from germline, CDR1 is SGHTA and CDR2 is FQGNSA. The ends were cut back, 3 bases at V and 3 bases at J, with 8 bases in the middle. The CDR3 spans 13 residues. The CDR3 sequence is CASSFGQKETQYF. CDR3 nucleotide sequence: TGTGCCAGCAGCTTCGGGCAGAAAGAGACCCAGTACTTC.

The CDR3 protein is CASRHQGRADTQYF. The CDR3 DNA follows: TGTGCCAGTAGGCACCAGGGGCGGGCAGATACGCAGTATTTT. The chain combines TRBV19 with TRBJ2-3; possibly TRBD1 for D (6 bases). Trimming removed 6 bases from V and 4 bases from J, with 14 bases in between. Germline V gene data show CDR1 as LNHDA and CDR2 as SQIVND (reference sequence). This CDR3 contains 14 residues.

The gene calls are TRBV27 and TRBJ1-5; 9 bases agree with TRBD1. Trimming cost V 6 bases and J 0 bases; bases outside gene matches: 9. CDR3 length: 17 amino acids. Germline CDR1 and CDR2: MNHEY and SMNVEV (reference sequence). CDR3 residues: CASRGAGQGNSNQPQHF. For the CDR3, the DNA is TGTGCCAGCAGAGGCGCCGGACAGGGGAATAGCAATCAGCCCCAGCATTTT.

This clone was observed a handful of times. This chain joins TRBV7-2 and TRBJ2-5; perhaps TRBD2 as D (7 bases). Germline V gene lookup returns CDR1 SGHTA and CDR2 FQGNSA. V was shortened by 1 base and J by 4 bases, with 13 bases between the two germline ends. The CDR3 extends over 15 amino acids. The CDR3 loop reads CASSLVGGAGETQYF. The CDR3 DNA reads TGTGCCAGCAGCTTAGTAGGGGGGGCAGGAGAGACCCAGTACTTC.

Only a few counts were recorded for this clone. This chain joins TRBV6-6 and TRBJ1-5; D possibly corresponds to TRBD1 (6 bases). The CDR3 sequence is 14 residues long. Germline lookup yields CDR1 MNHNY and CDR2 SVGAGI (reference sequence). V was cut by 7 bases and J by 3 bases, with 13 bases left in between. The CDR3 DNA follows: TGTGCCAGCAAAATACAGGGTTCCAATCAGCCCCAGCATTTT. Translated, it gives CASKIQGSNQPQHF.

This clone was counted many times. The chain combines TRBV7-2 with TRBJ2-5, with 11 bases aligning to TRBD2. Per germline, CDR1 SGHTA and CDR2 FQGNSA. The junction had 3 bases not matched to a gene; V was cut back by 5 bases and J by 1 base. The CDR3 is made up of 15 amino acids. The CDR3 region has the DNA TGTGCCAGCAGCCCGGGACTAGCGGTCCAAGAGACCCAGTACTTC. Protein sequence: CASSPGLAVQETQYF.

V and J are TRBV30 and TRBJ1-4; the match to TRBD1 covers 11 bases. Germline trimming cut 5 bases from V and 0 bases from J; bases unmatched to any gene: 2. The CDR3 is 15 residues long. Germline V gives CDR1 GTSNPN, CDR2 SVGIG (reference sequence). The CDR3 region has the DNA TGTGCCTGGGGGACAGGGGGAGCAACTAATGAAAAACTGTTTTTT. Translating it yields CAWGTGGATNEKLFF.

The chain links TRBV2 to TRBJ2-2; 10 bases fit TRBD2. Per germline, CDR1 SNHLY and CDR2 FYNNEI. The trim removed 6 bases at V and 3 bases at J, leaving 1 base unmatched. The CDR3 contains 14 residues. The CDR3: CASRLAGYTGELFF. The DNA for the CDR3 is TGTGCCAGCAGACTAGCGGGGTACACCGGGGAGCTGTTTTTT.

The chain recombines TRBV20-1 with TRBJ1-2; maybe TRBD1 (5 bases). There are 11 residues in the CDR3. CDR1 is DFQATT, CDR2 SNEGSKA, per germline (reference sequence). The CDR3 protein is CRPVGTYGYTF. The CDR3 nucleotides read TGCAGGCCCGTCGGGACGTATGGCTACACCTTC.

In its sample, this clone was seen a few times. The rearrangement links TRBV29-1 to TRBJ1-2; no definite D call. The length of the CDR3 is 14 residues. V gave up 5 bases and J gave up 3 bases, with 16 bases separating them. The V gene's germline CDR1 is SQVTM and CDR2 ANQGSEA. The CDR3 here is CSVSGSQADYGYTF. The CDR3 DNA is TGCAGCGTTTCGGGATCTCAAGCTGACTATGGCTACACCTTC.

This clone was seen a few times. Germline and junction disagree at one end, which may indicate a read error. This rearrangement joins TRBV28 to TRBJ1-2; D is uncertain. There are 11 residues in the CDR3. CDR1 and CDR2 (germline): MDHEN, SYDVKM. The CDR3 nucleotides read TGTGCCAGCAGTGATCGTCGAATGCCGAACTTC. It is translated as CASSDRRMPNF.

The table lists this clone with many counts. The J gene is TRBJ1-1, the V gene TRBV4-3; D call uncertain. Germline V gene lookup returns CDR1 LGHNA and CDR2 YSLEER. This CDR3 spans 11 amino acids. The V gene lost 4 bases and the J gene lost 7 bases, with 7 bases spanning the gap. This chain's CDR3 is CASSLSDEAFF. CDR3 nucleotides: TGCGCCAGCAGCCTGTCGGATGAAGCTTTCTTT.

There are a few counts of this clone. The rearrangement uses TRBV6-6 and TRBJ1-1, with D possibly being TRBD1 (6 bases). V was clipped by 10 bases and J by 0 bases, with 15 bases between them. Germline CDR1 reads MNHNY; CDR2 reads SVGAGI (reference sequence). The CDR3 has 14 residues. The CDR3 DNA reads TGTGCCACCTGGGGGGGCCCGATGAACACTGAAGCTTTCTTT. This sequence encodes CATWGGPMNTEAFF.

CDR3: CASSSRLPQGGGSGNTIYF. The CDR3 DNA follows: TGTGCCAGCAGCTCCCGCCTTCCTCAGGGTGGAGGCTCTGGAAACACCATATATTTT. This chain uses TRBV7-2 with TRBJ1-3, with D perhaps TRBD1 (5 bases). Per germline, CDR1 SGHTA and CDR2 FQGNSA. Trimming cost V 4 bases and J 0 bases, with 22 bases left between them. The CDR3 is 19 amino acids.

This clone has more than one count but fewer than ten. The chain combines TRBV4-3 with TRBJ2-1; no clear D gene. Germline values: CDR1 LGHNA, CDR2 YSLEER. The V gene lost 1 base and the J gene lost 2 bases, with 3 bases spanning the gap. This CDR3 has 13 residues. The DNA for the CDR3 is TGCGCCAGCAGCCAAGCGCCCTACAATGAGCAGTTCTTC. It encodes CASSQAPYNEQFF.

The sample holds many counts of this clone. The chain joins TRBV5-6 to TRBJ2-1, with D uncertain. Trimming pared 4 bases from V and 2 bases from J, leaving 4 bases between. The CDR3 is made up of 12 amino acids. CDR1 SGHDT and CDR2 YYEEEE come from the germline V gene. CDR3 DNA: TGTGCCAGCAGCCTTGCCTACAATGAGCAGTTCTTC. It is translated as CASSLAYNEQFF. Together with reference TRBV5-6 and TRBJ2-1, the CDR3 gives the full variable domain: DAGVTQSPTHLIKTRGQQVTLRCSPKSGHDTVSWYQQALGQGPQFIFQYYEEEERQRGNFPDRFSGHQFPNYSSELNVNALLLGDSALYLCASSLAYNEQFFGPGTRLTVL.

The chain uses TRBV6-5 and TRBJ2-7; 7 bases line up with TRBD1. CDR1 MNHEY and CDR2 SVGAGI come from the germline V gene. V lost 6 bases to trimming and J lost 3 bases; unmatched junction nucleotides: 8. CDR3 length: 14 amino acids. CDR3 nucleotide sequence: TGTGCCAGCAGCTTAAGACAGGGTGGCTACGAGCAGTACGTC. Translation: CASSLRQGGYEQYV.

This clone has just a few counts. CDR3 residues: CASSRKWAVGLAGGGWFF. CDR3 in DNA: TGTGCCAGCAGCCGTAAGTGGGCCGTAGGACTAGCGGGAGGTGGCTGGTTCTTC. V gene TRBV7-2 combines with J gene TRBJ2-1; 14 nucleotides agree with TRBD2. In germline, CDR1 is SGHTA, CDR2 FQGNSA. The CDR3 is made up of 18 amino acids. Losses at the gene ends were 5 bases for V and 15 bases for J; bases not matched to a gene: 21.

The rearrangement joins TRBV18 to TRBJ2-5; no reliable D call. The V gene lost 8 bases and the J gene lost 0 bases, with 13 bases spanning the gap. Germline V gene sequence: CDR1 KGHSH, CDR2 LQKENI. The CDR3 has 14 amino acids. The CDR3 reads CASRRGSDQETQYF. The CDR3 DNA reads as TGTGCCAGCCGGAGAGGCTCCGACCAAGAGACCCAGTACTTC.

This clone was picked up a small number of times. The V call is TRBV5-1, the J call TRBJ1-2; D ambiguous. Trimming pared 0 bases from V and 7 bases from J, leaving 10 bases between. The CDR3 is made up of 13 amino acids. Germline V gene data show CDR1 as SGHRS and CDR2 as YFSETQ. In DNA, the CDR3 is TGCGCCAGCAGCTTGGAAGGATCCAGTGGCTACACCTTC. This gives the protein CASSLEGSSGYTF.

The chain has TRBV25-1 and TRBJ2-6; the D is unclear. Trimming left V 1 base short and J 0 bases short, with 4 bases between. The CDR3 has 15 amino acids. The germline CDR1 and CDR2 sequences are MGHDK and SYGVNS. CDR3 sequence: CASSELGSGANVLTF. The CDR3 DNA follows: TGTGCCAGCAGTGAATTAGGCTCTGGGGCCAACGTCCTGACTTTC.

This CDR3 reads CAWSSSGTGGRFYGYTF. The DNA for the CDR3 is TGTGCCTGGAGTTCCTCAGGGACAGGGGGGCGGTTCTATGGCTACACCTTC. The J gene is TRBJ1-2, the V gene TRBV30; 11 positions agree with TRBD1. Looked up from germline, CDR1 is GTSNPN and CDR2 is SVGIG (reference sequence). The CDR3 covers 17 residues. Trimming removed 2 bases from V and 4 bases from J; junction bases left unmatched: 12.

The rearrangement joins TRBV14 to TRBJ1-5; maybe TRBD1 (6 bases). The CDR3 runs 13 residues. The V gene lost 2 bases and the J gene lost 7 bases, with 9 bases spanning the gap. Germline values: CDR1 SGHDN, CDR2 FVKESK. CDR3 in DNA: TGTGCCAGCAGCCAATACAGGGACCAGCCCCAGCATTTT. Protein product: CASSQYRDQPQHF.

The chain combines TRBV28 with TRBJ2-5, with 7 bases that match TRBD1. Trimming took 5 bases from V and 4 from J; bases not matched to a gene: 4. The V gene's germline CDR1 is MDHEN and CDR2 SYDVKM. The CDR3 extends over 13 amino acids. CDR3 in amino acids: CASSDRATETQYF. The CDR3 DNA sequence: TGTGCCAGCAGTGACAGGGCGACAGAGACCCAGTACTTC.

This clone was recorded a few times. The chain is built from TRBV5-1 and TRBJ1-3; D is undetermined. The CDR3 has 14 residues. V shed 5 bases and J shed 0 bases, with 9 bases lying between them. CDR1 and CDR2 from the germline V gene are SGHRS and YFSETQ. The CDR3 sequence is CASRSRVSGNTIYF. The DNA for the CDR3 is TGCGCCAGCAGGAGCAGAGTCTCTGGAAACACCATATATTTT. Complete variable domain (other parts from reference TRBV5-1 and TRBJ1-3): KAGVTQTPRYLIKTRGQQVTLSCSPISGHRSVSWYQQTPGQGLQFLFEYFSETQRNKGNFPGRFSGRQFSNSRSEMNVSTLELGDSALYLCASRSRVSGNTIYFGEGSWLTVV.